Below, one T cell receptor (beta chain) is given with its context. Antigen specificity is unknown. The data were taken from a study of T cell responses to AZD1222 COVID-19 vaccine. Study-level points and caveats: Mapped onto spike, vaccine-associated CD4 TCRs spanned it and were dominant at 160-218 and 743-854. Repertoires were obtained only post-peak T cell response. Most donors were white British and more were female, and clonal diversity was possibly underestimated.

CDR3 length: 16 residues. V shed 4 bases and J shed 4 bases, with 16 bases lying between them. In germline, CDR1 is SGHAT, CDR2 FQNNGV. The protocol was immunoSEQ multiplex PCR, while the TCRdb copy is restricted to in-frame clones and leaves out a portion. This repertoire includes over 130,000 clones. The clonotype originates from an adult in good health. The chain uses TRBV11-2 and TRBJ1-4; D is perhaps TRBD1 (5 bases). The sequenced sample consisted of peripheral blood. DNA for the CDR3: TGTGCCAGCAGCTCAACCCCGACAGCAGATAATGAAAAACTGTTTTTT. Protein: CASSSTPTADNEKLFF.